Sequencing of this TCR beta chain was carried out in a study of siplizumab effects on memory and regulatory T cells. Study-level points and caveats: Proliferating siplizumab-culture Tregs lacked confirmation of suppressive function. In the presence of siplizumab, alloreactive sequences traceable to unstimulated CD4+ memory cells were significantly reduced. Naive T cells looked more diverse than memory cells, and they looked like major contributors to the alloresponse. Naive-or-memory phenotypes were unassignable for roughly 75-95% of proliferating CD4+ or CD8+ clones.

Repertoires were generated with immunoSEQ multiplex PCR, while TCRdb's copy carries only in-frame clones and drops some. The sample holds about 69,000 clones, 80% to 90% seen once. A remark on this clone: Its target is unknown.

V was clipped by 1 base and J by 5 bases, with 10 bases between them. The CDR3 length is 14 residues. Germline V CDR1 and CDR2: SGHDT, YYEEEE. This sequence was found in a human donor in good health. V and J are TRBV5-6 and TRBJ2-1; D is uncertain. Material for sequencing was Tregs sorted from blood. The CDR3 coding sequence is TGTGCCAGCAGCTTGAGGCAAGGCCACAATGAGCAGTTCTTC. The encoded protein is CASSLRQGHNEQFF. Full variable domain (missing parts from reference TRBV5-6 and TRBJ2-1): DAGVTQSPTHLIKTRGQQVTLRCSPKSGHDTVSWYQQALGQGPQFIFQYYEEEERQRGNFPDRFSGHQFPNYSSELNVNALLLGDSALYLCASSLRQGHNEQFFGPGTRLTVL.